This section outlines one T cell receptor beta chain sequence together with its context. Antigen: not known. This entry is derived from a study of cytomegalovirus exposure and HLA in healthy donors. Each donor was nominally healthy when sampled (though unrecorded immune exposures were likely). J lost 7 bases, V lost 0 bases, and 9 bases had no gene match. Germline-derived CDR1 and CDR2 are KGHSH and LQKENI. The CDR3 runs 17 residues. Both 60 Vbeta primers and 13 Jbeta primers went into the PCR. Method: immunoSEQ multiplex PCR; TCRdb's copy keeps in-frame clones and lacks some. The sample includes 210,000 or so clones, over 60% seen only once; the top ten take 0.63%. Study outcomes and limitations: Analyses of presence/absence relied on an assumption of roughly uniform sequencing depth across donors. Association of a missense DCLRE1C variant with TCR beta V- and J-gene trimming was reported in a later analysis.

The source material was PBMCs. J is TRBJ2-5 and V is TRBV18, with 12 bases that match TRBD1. The clonotype comes from a man aged 18 to 29 in good health and CMV-seronegative. CDR3: CASSPPRDRGLLGTQYF. The CDR3 bases are TGTGCCAGCTCACCACCCCGGGACAGGGGGCTCTTGGGGACCCAGTACTTC.